The TCR beta chain described here comes from a study of blood T cell repertoires in COVID-19. Study overall: Specimens from acute and convalescent COVID-19 originated in the United States, Italy and Spain. The cDNA or gDNA used as material had been derived from T cells, B-cell-depleted T cells, or PBMCs.

The CDR3 covers 16 residues. Trimming left V 2 bases short and J 3 bases short, with 14 bases between. Germline V lookup: CDR1 LNHNV, CDR2 YYDKDF (reference sequence). This clone has a handful of counts. Under the authors' procedure: Reference gene primer amplification gave estimated nucleated cell counts. Profiled with immunoSEQ multiplex PCR; TCRdb holds only in-frame clones, not every one. Clone size and the V and J calls come from that table; the DNA yielded D and trimming. Of around 250,000 clones detected, approximately 82% appear once; the ten largest clones hold under 2%. Sequencing used peripheral blood. This clonotype originated in a woman aged 80 or over with acute or convalescent COVID-19. V is TRBV15 and J is TRBJ1-3, with D perhaps matching TRBD1 (5 bases). CDR3 sequence reads: CATSRHQDSSGNTIYF. In DNA form, the CDR3 reads TGTGCCACCAGCAGACACCAAGACAGTAGTGGAAACACCATATATTTT.